This T cell receptor (beta chain) comes out of a study of control samples from healthy donors and cancer patients. Assay: immunoSEQ multiplex PCR; the TCRdb copy retains only in-frame clones and omits some. The table has about 130,000 clones, around 92% seen once. This clone was found a few times. Germline CDR1 is MNHEY and CDR2 is SVGAGI. The CDR3 is made up of 14 amino acids. With 5 bases removed from V and 2 bases from J, the gap between germline ends came to 10 bases. The V gene is TRBV6-5, the J gene TRBJ1-5; D is possibly TRBD1 (6 bases). What was sequenced was blood. The sequence was obtained from a woman between 50 and 59 years old in good health. This chain's CDR3 is CASSRSGGNQPQHF. Written as DNA, the CDR3 is TGTGCCAGCAGTCGCTCAGGGGGCAATCAGCCCCAGCATTTT.